These T cell receptor beta chains were read from a single sample in a study of cytomegalovirus exposure and HLA in healthy donors. TCRdb keeps only in-frame clones here, not all; method: immunoSEQ multiplex PCR. The sample shows some 320,000 clones, around 90% of them seen only once. The sequenced sample consisted of PBMCs. The source is a woman younger than 45 in good health and CMV-seropositive. Both conserved end residues are part of each CDR3.

j_call v_call cdr3_aa
TRBJ2-3 TRBV2 CASSGGSGGSTDTQYF
TRBJ2-5 TRBV6-6 CASSRDTQETQYF
TRBJ2-2 TRBV19 CASSMSSGINTGELFF
TRBJ2-1 TRBV5-1 CASSRQGAYNEQFF
TRBJ2-1 TRBV6-6 CASSFREALYNEQFF
TRBJ2-1 TRBV5-1 CASSQGQINSYNEQFF
TRBJ2-7 TRBV29-1 CSAETASSYEQYF
TRBJ1-5 TRBV6-1 CASSEWTSTNHQPQHF
TRBJ1-1 TRBV6-5 CASSYLEGPAFF
TRBJ1-3 TRBV9 CASRNQGVGNTIYF
TRBJ2-5 TRBV6-5 CASSYASGGETQYF
TRBJ2-7 TRBV28 CATDRAGAYEQYF
TRBJ1-5 TRBV14 CASSSGTGPNQPQHF
TRBJ2-2 TRBV7-2 CASSLVGRQGDAGELFF
TRBJ1-1 TRBV30 CAWSLRDRGNTEAFF
TRBJ1-2 TRBV29-1 CSVHTTGSSNYGYTF
TRBJ2-1 TRBV9 CASSRGLVGNEQFF
TRBJ2-7 TRBV25-1 CASSDRAPSSYEQYF
TRBJ1-5 TRBV30 CAWSQDPGGSQPQHF
TRBJ2-7 TRBV6-6 CASKRGGPYEQYF
TRBJ1-3 TRBV27 CASSLYAGNTIYF
TRBJ2-1 TRBV19 CASMSRDYNEQFF
TRBJ1-2 TRBV5-5 CASSNGGTGLGYTF
TRBJ1-5 TRBV19 CASSIMGGQPQHF
TRBJ1-1 TRBV7-9 CASSSPQGAGIEAFF
TRBJ1-2 TRBV5-6 CASSLQLSNYGYTF